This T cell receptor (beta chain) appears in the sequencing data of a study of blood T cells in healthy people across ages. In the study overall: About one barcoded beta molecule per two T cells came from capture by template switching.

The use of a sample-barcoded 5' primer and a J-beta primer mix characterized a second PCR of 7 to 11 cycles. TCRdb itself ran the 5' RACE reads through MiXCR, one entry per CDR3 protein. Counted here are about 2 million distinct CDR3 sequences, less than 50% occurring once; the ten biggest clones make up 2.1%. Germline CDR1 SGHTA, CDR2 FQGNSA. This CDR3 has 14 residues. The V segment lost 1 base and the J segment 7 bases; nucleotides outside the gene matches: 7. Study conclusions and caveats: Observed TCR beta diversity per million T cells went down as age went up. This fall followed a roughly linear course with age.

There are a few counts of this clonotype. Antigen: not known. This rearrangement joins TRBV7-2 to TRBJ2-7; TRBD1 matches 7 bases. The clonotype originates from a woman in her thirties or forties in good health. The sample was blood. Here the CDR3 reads CASSLVGQPGEQYF. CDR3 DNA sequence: TGTGCCAGCAGCTTAGTGGGACAGCCGGGGGAGCAGTACTTC.